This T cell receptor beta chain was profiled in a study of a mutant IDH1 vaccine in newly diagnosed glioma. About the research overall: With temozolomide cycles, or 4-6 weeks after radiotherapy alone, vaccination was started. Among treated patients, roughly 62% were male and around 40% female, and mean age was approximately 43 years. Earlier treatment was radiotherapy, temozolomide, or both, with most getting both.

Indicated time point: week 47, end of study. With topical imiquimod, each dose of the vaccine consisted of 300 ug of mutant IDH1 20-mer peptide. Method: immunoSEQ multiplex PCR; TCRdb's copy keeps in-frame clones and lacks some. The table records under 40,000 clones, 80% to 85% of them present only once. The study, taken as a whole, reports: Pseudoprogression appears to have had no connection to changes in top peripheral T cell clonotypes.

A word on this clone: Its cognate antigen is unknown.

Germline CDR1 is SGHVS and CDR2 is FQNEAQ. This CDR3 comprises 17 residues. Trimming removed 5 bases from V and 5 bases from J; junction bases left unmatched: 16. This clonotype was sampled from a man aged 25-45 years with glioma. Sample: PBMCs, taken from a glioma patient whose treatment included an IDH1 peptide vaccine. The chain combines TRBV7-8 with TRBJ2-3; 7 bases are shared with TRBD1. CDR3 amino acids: CASSQGVHRGWRDTQYF. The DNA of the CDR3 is TGTGCCAGCAGCCAAGGGGTCCACAGGGGTTGGAGAGATACGCAGTATTTT.